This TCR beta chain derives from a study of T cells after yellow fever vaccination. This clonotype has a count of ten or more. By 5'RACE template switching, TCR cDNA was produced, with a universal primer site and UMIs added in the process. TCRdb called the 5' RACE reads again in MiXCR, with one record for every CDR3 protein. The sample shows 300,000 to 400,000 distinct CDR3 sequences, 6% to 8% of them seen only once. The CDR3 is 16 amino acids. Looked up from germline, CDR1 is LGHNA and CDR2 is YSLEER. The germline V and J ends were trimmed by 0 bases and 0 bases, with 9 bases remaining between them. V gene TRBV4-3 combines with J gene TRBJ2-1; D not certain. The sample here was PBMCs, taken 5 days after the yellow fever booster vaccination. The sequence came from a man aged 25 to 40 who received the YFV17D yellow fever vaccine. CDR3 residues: CASSQDGLSSYNEQFF. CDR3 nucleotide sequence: TGCGCCAGCAGCCAAGACGGCCTGAGCTCCTACAATGAGCAGTTCTTC.